This entry lists 5 T cell receptor beta chains sequenced from one sample in a study of blood T cell repertoires in COVID-19. TCRdb's copy holds only in-frame clones and misses some; the assay was immunoSEQ multiplex PCR. The table includes some 110,000 clones, approximately 80% detected once. The sequenced sample consisted of peripheral blood. Receptors were obtained from a woman of 80 years or more with acute or convalescent COVID-19.

The CDR3 protein is CASSLQGAGYNEQFF. Here the CDR3 DNA reads TGTGCCAGCAGCTTGCAGGGGGCGGGCTACAATGAGCAGTTCTTC. The chain couples TRBV7-9 to TRBJ2-1; 8 positions match TRBD1. Germline CDR1 and CDR2: SEHNR and FQNEAQ (reference sequence). The CDR3 totals 15 residues. V trimming: 3 bases; J trimming: 3 bases; junction bases outside the gene matches: 4. Looking up the rest from reference TRBV7-9 and TRBJ2-1 gives the full variable domain: DTGVSQNPRHKITKRGQNVTFRCDPISEHNRLYWYRQTLGQGPEFLTYFQNEAQLEKSRLLSDRFSAERPKGSFSTLEIQRTEQGDSAMYLCASSLQGAGYNEQFFGPGTRLTVL.

The chain carries TRBV10-3 and TRBJ2-1, with 12 positions matching TRBD2. CDR3 length equals 14 residues. V lost 11 bases to trimming and J lost 5 bases; unmatched junction nucleotides: 7. Germline loops: CDR1 ENHRY, CDR2 SYGVKD. CDR3 nucleotides: TGTGCCGTAAAAGGACTAGCGGGGAACAATGAGCAGTTCTTC. This sequence encodes CAVKGLAGNNEQFF.

The rearrangement links TRBV5-1 to TRBJ2-3; D uncertain. The germline gives CDR1 SGHRS, CDR2 YFSETQ. Trimming stripped 4 bases from V and 2 bases from J, with 17 bases between. The CDR3 is 16 residues long. CDR3 sequence: CASSVGIDTTTDTQYF. In nucleotides, the CDR3 is TGCGCCAGCAGCGTGGGTATCGACACGACCACAGATACGCAGTATTTT. Filled out from reference TRBV5-1 and TRBJ2-3, the complete variable domain reads KAGVTQTPRYLIKTRGQQVTLSCSPISGHRSVSWYQQTPGQGLQFLFEYFSETQRNKGNFPGRFSGRQFSNSRSEMNVSTLELGDSALYLCASSVGIDTTTDTQYFGPGTRLTVL.

The rearrangement joins TRBV5-1 to TRBJ1-2; D is possibly TRBD1 (6 bases). The CDR3 consists of 13 residues. In germline, CDR1 is SGHRS, CDR2 YFSETQ. The V and J ends lost 1 base and 7 bases respectively, with 11 bases between them. This chain's CDR3 is CASSLLGASGYTF. The CDR3 DNA follows: TGCGCCAGCAGCTTGTTGGGGGCGAGTGGCTACACCTTC.

This clone turned up a few times. This sequence joins TRBV6-5 and TRBJ1-1; D possibly corresponds to TRBD1 (5 bases). Deletions cut 8 bases from V and 3 bases from J, with 13 bases between. CDR1 is MNHEY and CDR2 is SVGAGI in the germline V gene. This CDR3 has 13 amino acids. The CDR3 sequence is CASGGREDTEAFF. Written as DNA, the CDR3 is TGTGCCAGCGGAGGCAGGGAGGACACTGAAGCTTTCTTT.